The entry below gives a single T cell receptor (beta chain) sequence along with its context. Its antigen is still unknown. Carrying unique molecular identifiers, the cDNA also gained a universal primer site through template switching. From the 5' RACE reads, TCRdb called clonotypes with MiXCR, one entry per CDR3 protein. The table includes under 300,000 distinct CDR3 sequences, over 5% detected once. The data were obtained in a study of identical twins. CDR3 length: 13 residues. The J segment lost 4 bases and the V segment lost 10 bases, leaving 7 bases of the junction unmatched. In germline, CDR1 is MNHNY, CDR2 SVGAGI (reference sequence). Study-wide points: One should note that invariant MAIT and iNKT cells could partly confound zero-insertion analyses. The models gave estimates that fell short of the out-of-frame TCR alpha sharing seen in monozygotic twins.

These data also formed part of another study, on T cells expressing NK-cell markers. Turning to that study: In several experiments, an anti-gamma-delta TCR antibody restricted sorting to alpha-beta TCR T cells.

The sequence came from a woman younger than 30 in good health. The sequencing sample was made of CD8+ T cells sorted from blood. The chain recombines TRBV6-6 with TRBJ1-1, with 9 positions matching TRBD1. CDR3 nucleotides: TGTGCCACAACAGGGGGCCGGGGCACTGAAGCTTTCTTT. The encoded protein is CATTGGRGTEAFF.